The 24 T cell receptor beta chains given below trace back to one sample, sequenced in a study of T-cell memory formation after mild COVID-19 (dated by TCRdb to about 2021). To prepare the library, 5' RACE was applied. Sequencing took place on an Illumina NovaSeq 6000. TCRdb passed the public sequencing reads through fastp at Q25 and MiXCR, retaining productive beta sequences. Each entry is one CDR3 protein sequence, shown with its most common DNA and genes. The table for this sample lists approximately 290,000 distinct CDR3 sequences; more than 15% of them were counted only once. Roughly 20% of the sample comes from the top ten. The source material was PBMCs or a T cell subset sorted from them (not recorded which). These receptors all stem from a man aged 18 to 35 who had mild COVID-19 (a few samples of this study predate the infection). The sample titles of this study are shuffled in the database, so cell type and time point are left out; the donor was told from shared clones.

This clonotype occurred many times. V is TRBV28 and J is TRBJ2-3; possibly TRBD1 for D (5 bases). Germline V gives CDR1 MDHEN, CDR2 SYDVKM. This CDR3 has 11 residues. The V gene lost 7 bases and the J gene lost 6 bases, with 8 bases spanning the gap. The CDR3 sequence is CASKHRDTQYF. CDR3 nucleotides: TGTGCCAGCAAACACAGGGATACGCAGTATTTT. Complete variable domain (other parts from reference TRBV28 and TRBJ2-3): DVKVTQSSRYLVKRTGEKVFLECVQDMDHENMFWYRQDPGLGLRLIYFSYDVKMKEKGDIPEGYSVSREKKERFSLILESASTNQTSMYLCASKHRDTQYFGPGTRLTVL.

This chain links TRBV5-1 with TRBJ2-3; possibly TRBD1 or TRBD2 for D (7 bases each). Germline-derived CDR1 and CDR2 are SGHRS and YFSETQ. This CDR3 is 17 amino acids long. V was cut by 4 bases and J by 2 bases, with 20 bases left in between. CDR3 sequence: CASSLWGQREFTDTQYF. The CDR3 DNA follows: TGCGCCAGCAGCCTCTGGGGACAGCGGGAATTCACAGATACGCAGTATTTT.

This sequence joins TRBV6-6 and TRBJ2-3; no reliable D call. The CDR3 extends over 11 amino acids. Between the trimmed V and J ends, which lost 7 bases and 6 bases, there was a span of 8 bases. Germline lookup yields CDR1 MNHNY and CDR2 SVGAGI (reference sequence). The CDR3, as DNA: TGTGCCAGCACTGAAGGGGATACGCAGTATTTT. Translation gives CASTEGDTQYF.

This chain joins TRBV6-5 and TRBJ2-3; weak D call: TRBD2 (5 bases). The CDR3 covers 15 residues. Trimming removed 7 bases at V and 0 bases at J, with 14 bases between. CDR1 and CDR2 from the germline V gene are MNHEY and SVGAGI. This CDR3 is CASNRRRSSTDTQYF. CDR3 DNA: TGTGCCAGCAACCGACGGAGGAGTAGCACAGATACGCAGTATTTT.

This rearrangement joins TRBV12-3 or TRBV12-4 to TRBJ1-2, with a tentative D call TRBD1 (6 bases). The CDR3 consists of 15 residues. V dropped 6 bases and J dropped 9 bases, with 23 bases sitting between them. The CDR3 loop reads CASSLGVLGARSYTF. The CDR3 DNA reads TGTGCCAGCAGCCTAGGGGTTCTGGGGGCCAGAAGCTACACCTTC.

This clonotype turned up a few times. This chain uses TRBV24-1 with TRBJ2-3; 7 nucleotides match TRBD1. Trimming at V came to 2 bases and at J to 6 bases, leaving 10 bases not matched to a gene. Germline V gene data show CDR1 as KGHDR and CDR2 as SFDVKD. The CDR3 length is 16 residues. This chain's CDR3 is CATSDSEGALSDTQYF. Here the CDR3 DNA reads TGTGCCACCAGTGATTCCGAGGGGGCATTATCGGATACGCAGTATTTT.

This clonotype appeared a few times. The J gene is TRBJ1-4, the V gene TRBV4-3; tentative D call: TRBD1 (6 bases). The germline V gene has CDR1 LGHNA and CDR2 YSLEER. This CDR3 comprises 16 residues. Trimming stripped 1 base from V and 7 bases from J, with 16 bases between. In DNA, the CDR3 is TGCGCCAGCAGCCAAGGCCCGGGGGCGATCGGTGAAAAACTGTTTTTT. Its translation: CASSQGPGAIGEKLFF.

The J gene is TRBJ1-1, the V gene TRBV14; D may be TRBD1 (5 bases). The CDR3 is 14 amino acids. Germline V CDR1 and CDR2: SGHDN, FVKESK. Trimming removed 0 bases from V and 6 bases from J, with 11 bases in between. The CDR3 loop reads CASSQERGRSEAFF. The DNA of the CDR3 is TGTGCCAGCAGCCAAGAGAGGGGTCGGTCTGAAGCTTTCTTT.

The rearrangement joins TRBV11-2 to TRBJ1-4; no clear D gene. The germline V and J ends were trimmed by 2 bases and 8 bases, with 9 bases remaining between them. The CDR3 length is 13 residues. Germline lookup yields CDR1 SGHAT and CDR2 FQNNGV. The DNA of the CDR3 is TGTGCCAGCAGCTTATCGGTTCGGGAAAAACTGTTTTTT. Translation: CASSLSVREKLFF. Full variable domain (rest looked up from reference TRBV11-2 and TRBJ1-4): EAGVAQSPRYKIIEKRQSVAFWCNPISGHATLYWYQQILGQGPKLLIQFQNNGVVDDSQLPKDRFSAERLKGVDSTLKIQPAKLEDSAVYLCASSLSVREKLFFGSGTQLSVL.

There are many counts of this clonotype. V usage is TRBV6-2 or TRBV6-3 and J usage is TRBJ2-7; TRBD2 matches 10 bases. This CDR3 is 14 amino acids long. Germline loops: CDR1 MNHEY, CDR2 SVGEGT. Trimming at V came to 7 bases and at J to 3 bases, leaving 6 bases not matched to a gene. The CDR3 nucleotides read TGTGCCAGCACCAGACTAGCGGGTGGCTACGAGCAGTACTTC. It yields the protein CASTRLAGGYEQYF.

This CDR3 is CASSIAGSREQYF. The CDR3 nucleotides read TGTGCCAGTAGTATAGCCGGGTCGCGAGAGCAGTACTTC. V usage is TRBV19 and J usage is TRBJ2-7; no reliable D call. Germline CDR1 reads LNHDA; CDR2 reads SQIVND (reference sequence). This CDR3 has 13 amino acids. V lost 1 base, J lost 7 bases, and 11 bases lay in between.

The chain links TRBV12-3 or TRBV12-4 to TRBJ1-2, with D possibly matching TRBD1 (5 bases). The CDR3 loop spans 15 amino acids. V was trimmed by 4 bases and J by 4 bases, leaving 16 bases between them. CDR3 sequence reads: CASSSGGLIIYGYTF. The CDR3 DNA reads TGTGCCAGCAGTTCGGGGGGATTGATCATCTATGGCTACACCTTC.

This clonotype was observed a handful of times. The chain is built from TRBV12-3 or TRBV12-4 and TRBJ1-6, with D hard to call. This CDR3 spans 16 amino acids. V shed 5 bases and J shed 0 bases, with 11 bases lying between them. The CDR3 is CASSNSISSYNSPLHF. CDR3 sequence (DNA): TGTGCCAGCAGTAATTCCATTAGCTCCTATAATTCACCCCTCCACTTT.

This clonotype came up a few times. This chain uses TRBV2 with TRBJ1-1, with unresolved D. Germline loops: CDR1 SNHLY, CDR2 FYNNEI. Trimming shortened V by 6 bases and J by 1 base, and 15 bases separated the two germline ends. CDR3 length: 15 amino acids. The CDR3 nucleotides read TGTGCCAGCAGGCGATGGAGCTCACCGAACACTGAAGCTTTCTTT. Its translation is CASRRWSSPNTEAFF.

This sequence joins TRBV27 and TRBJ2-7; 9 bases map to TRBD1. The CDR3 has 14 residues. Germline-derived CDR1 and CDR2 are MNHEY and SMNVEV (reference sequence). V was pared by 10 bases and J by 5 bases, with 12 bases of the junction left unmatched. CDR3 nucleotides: TGTGCCAACCTAATTCCGGGACAGGGAAACGAGCAGTACGTC. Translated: CANLIPGQGNEQYV.

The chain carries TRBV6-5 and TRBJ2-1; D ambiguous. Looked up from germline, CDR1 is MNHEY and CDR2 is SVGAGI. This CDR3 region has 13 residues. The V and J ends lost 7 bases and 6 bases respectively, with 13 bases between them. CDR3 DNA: TGTGCCAGCAAGTTGGTCGTCACCAATGAGCAGTTCTTC. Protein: CASKLVVTNEQFF.

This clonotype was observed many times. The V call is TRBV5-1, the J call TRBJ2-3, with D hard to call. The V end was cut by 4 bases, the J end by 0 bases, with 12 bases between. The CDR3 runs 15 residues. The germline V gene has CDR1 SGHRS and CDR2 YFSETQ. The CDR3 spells CASSPTPESTDTQYF. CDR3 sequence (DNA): TGCGCCAGCAGCCCCACCCCTGAAAGCACAGATACGCAGTATTTT. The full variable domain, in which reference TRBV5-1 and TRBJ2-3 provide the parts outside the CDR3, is KAGVTQTPRYLIKTRGQQVTLSCSPISGHRSVSWYQQTPGQGLQFLFEYFSETQRNKGNFPGRFSGRQFSNSRSEMNVSTLELGDSALYLCASSPTPESTDTQYFGPGTRLTVL.

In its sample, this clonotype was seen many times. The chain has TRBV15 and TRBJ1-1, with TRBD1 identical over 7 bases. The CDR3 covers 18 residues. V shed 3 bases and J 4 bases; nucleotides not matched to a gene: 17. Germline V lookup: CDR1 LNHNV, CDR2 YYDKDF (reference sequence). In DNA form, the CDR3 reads TGTGCCACCAGCAGCTTCACCGGGACAGAACAGAGGCGCACTGAAGCTTTCTTT. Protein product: CATSSFTGTEQRRTEAFF.

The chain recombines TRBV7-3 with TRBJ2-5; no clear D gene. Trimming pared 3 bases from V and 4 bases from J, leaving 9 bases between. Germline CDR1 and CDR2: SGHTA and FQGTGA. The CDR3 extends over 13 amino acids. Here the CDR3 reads CASSLELLETQYF. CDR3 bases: TGTGCCAGCAGCTTGGAGCTCCTAGAGACCCAGTACTTC.

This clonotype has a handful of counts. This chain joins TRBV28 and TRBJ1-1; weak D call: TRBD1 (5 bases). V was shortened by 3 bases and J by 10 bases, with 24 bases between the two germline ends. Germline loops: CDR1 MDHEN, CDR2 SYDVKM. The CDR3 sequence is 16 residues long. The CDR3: CASSLFPGFGSHRAFF. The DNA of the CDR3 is TGTGCCAGCAGTTTGTTCCCAGGGTTTGGGTCCCATCGAGCTTTCTTT.

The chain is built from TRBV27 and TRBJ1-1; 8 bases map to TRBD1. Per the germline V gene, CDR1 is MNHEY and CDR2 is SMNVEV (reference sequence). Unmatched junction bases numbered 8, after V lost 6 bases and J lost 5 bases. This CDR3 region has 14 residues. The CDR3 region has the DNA TGTGCCAGCAGCCGGGACAGGCAGAGGACTGAAGCTTTCTTT. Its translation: CASSRDRQRTEAFF.

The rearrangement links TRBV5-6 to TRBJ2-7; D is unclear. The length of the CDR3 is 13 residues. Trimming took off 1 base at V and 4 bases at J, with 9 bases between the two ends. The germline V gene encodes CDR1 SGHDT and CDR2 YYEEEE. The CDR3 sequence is CASSLRASYEQYV. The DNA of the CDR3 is TGTGCCAGCAGCTTGCGGGCTTCTTACGAGCAGTACGTC.

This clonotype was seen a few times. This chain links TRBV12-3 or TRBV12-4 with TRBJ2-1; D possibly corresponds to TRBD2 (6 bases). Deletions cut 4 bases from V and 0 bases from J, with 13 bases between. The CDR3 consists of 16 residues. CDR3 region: CASSYWRGGSYNEQFF. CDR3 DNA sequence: TGTGCCAGCAGTTACTGGCGGGGTGGCTCCTACAATGAGCAGTTCTTC.

CDR3 nucleotide sequence: TGCGCCAGCAGCCAAGGTTTTCAGGGGGGCGGTGAGCAGTTCTTC. Residues: CASSQGFQGGGEQFF. The V call is TRBV4-1, the J call TRBJ2-1, with D perhaps matching TRBD1 (7 bases). This CDR3 spans 15 amino acids. V dropped 1 base and J dropped 9 bases, with 16 bases sitting between them. Germline V lookup: CDR1 MGHRA, CDR2 YSYEKL.